The rows below give T cell receptor beta chains drawn from one sample of a study of post-analysis software for immune sequencing data. TCRdb used MiXCR to reprocess the PCR reads, holding one entry per CDR3 protein. The sample includes approximately 730,000 distinct CDR3 sequences, more than 45% seen only once; the top ten take 4.9%. Sequencing was done on a sample of blood. The receptors come from a girl aged 10-17 years with multiple sclerosis. The CDR3 runs from the conserved cysteine through the conserved F or W. D genes are given only for firm matches. Where a row states a size, it is once, few, many or the class of an expanded clone; other rows omit it.

j_gene	v_gene	d_gene	abundance	CDR3nt	CDR3aa
TRBJ2-3	TRBV11-2	TRBD1	few	TGTGCCAGCAGCTTAGTAGGAGGCCAGGGGGTAACAGATACGCAGTATTTT	CASSLVGGQGVTDTQYF
TRBJ2-1	TRBV4-3	-	few	TGCGCCAGCAGCCAAGTGGTCCAGAACAATGAGCAGTTCTTC	CASSQVVQNNEQFF
TRBJ2-1	TRBV7-8	-	few	TGTGCCAGCAGCTATCTAGGTATTAGCTCCTACAATGAGCAGTTCTTC	CASSYLGISSYNEQFF
TRBJ2-7	TRBV5-1	-	many	TGCGCCAGCAGCCCCTTCGGAGGGGAGAGCTCCTACGAGCAGTACTTC	CASSPFGGESSYEQYF
TRBJ2-1	TRBV7-2	-	-	TGTGCCAGCAGCTTCCCGGACTGGATTTCCGGTGAGCAGTTCTTC	CASSFPDWISGEQFF
TRBJ2-3	TRBV9	-	few	TGTGCCAGCAGCGTATTGTACCGGGGAGATACGCAGTATTTT	CASSVLYRGDTQYF
TRBJ1-5	TRBV7-3	TRBD1	few	TGTGCCAGCAGCTTTCCAAAACTCGGGACAGGGAATCAACAGCCCCAGCATTTT	CASSFPKLGTGNQQPQHF
TRBJ2-3	TRBV5-1	-	-	TGCGCCAGCAGCTTGGGGCCAGCGGACCGCACAGATACGCAGTATTTT	CASSLGPADRTDTQYF
TRBJ2-2	TRBV29-1	TRBD2	-	TGCAGCGTTGATCTAGCGGGAAACACTGGGGAGCTGTTTTTT	CSVDLAGNTGELFF
TRBJ1-5	TRBV15	TRBD1	-	TGTGCCACCAGCAGTACCCGACAGGGGGGTCAGCCCCAGCATTTT	CATSSTRQGGQPQHF
TRBJ2-6	TRBV10-3	TRBD1	few	TGTGCCATCAGTGGCAACGGGACAGGCTTTCCCTCTGGGGCCAACGTCCTGACTTTC	CAISGNGTGFPSGANVLTF
TRBJ2-7	TRBV29-1	TRBD2	-	TGCAGCGTCCAGACTAGCGGCCTCTACGAGCAGTACTTC	CSVQTSGLYEQYF
TRBJ2-7	TRBV7-9	-	-	TGTGCCAGCAGCTTAAGGGCTCCCCACGAGCAGTACTTC	CASSLRAPHEQYF
TRBJ2-1	TRBV6-6	TRBD1	-	TGTGCCAGCAGTGTTCCGGGACAGGCTAACAATGAGCAGTTCTTC	CASSVPGQANNEQFF
TRBJ1-4	TRBV12-3/TRBV12-4	-	few	TGTGCCAGCAGAGAAGTAGATGAAAAACTGTTTTTT	CASREVDEKLFF
TRBJ2-3	TRBV28	TRBD1	few	TGTGCCAGCAGTTTAGCACCGGGACAGGGGTTGTCACAGTATTTT	CASSLAPGQGLSQYF
TRBJ2-1	TRBV10-2	TRBD2	few	TGCGCCAGTACACTAGCGGGAGGGTACAATGAGCAGTTCTTC	CASTLAGGYNEQFF
TRBJ2-7	TRBV5-5	-	-	TGTGCCAGCAGCTTGGCCAGGGCCACTCCCGAGCAGTACTTC	CASSLARATPEQYF
TRBJ2-2	TRBV9	-	few	TGTGCCAGCAGCGTGGGCAGCGGACGGCCCACCGGGGAGCTGTTTTTT	CASSVGSGRPTGELFF
TRBJ2-1	TRBV29-1	-	-	TGCAGCGTTGGTCTCTCCGCTGAGCAGTTCTTC	CSVGLSAEQFF
TRBJ2-7	TRBV5-5	-	few	TGTGCCAGCAGCTCGCGCCCCCGGGGGACCTACGAGCAGTACTTC	CASSSRPRGTYEQYF
TRBJ2-1	TRBV12-3/TRBV12-4	-	few	TGTGCCAGCAGCCCCTCTCCGGGAGCCAATGAGCAGTTCTTC	CASSPSPGANEQFF
TRBJ1-2	TRBV7-9	-	-	TGTGCCAGCAGCACCGACAAATATGGCTACACCTTC	CASSTDKYGYTF
TRBJ2-7	TRBV25-1	TRBD2	-	TGTGCCAGCAGTCCACCGGGACTAGCGGGAGGGCCGACCTACAATGAGCAGTACTTC	CASSPPGLAGGPTYNEQYF
TRBJ1-2	TRBV7-3	TRBD1	few	TGTGCCAGCAGCCCCCAACCTGGACAGGGTAGCGGTGGCTACACCTTC	CASSPQPGQGSGGYTF
TRBJ2-2	TRBV9	-	-	TGTGCCAGCAGCGTCGGGACCAGGGATTCCGGGGAGCTGTTTTTT	CASSVGTRDSGELFF
TRBJ2-3	TRBV9	-	-	TGTGCCAGCAGCGTAGGTCGGCTAGTGGGACCAGATACGCAGTATTTT	CASSVGRLVGPDTQYF
TRBJ1-1	TRBV20-1	TRBD1	many	TGCAGTGCTAGAGTTGCAGGGGGAAGCGACACTGAAGCTTTCTTT	CSARVAGGSDTEAFF
TRBJ2-1	TRBV7-9	TRBD2	-	TGTGCCAGCAGCTTAGTTGGACTAGCGGGAGGTACCTACAATGAGCAGTTCTTC	CASSLVGLAGGTYNEQFF
TRBJ2-1	TRBV7-3	TRBD2	-	TGTGCCAGCAGCTCAACCGGGACTAGCTTTGAGCAGTTCTTC	CASSSTGTSFEQFF
TRBJ1-2	TRBV20-1	-	-	TGCAGTGCCATCGGGCAGCTGGAGCACACCTTC	CSAIGQLEHTF
TRBJ1-1	TRBV12-3/TRBV12-4	-	many	TGTGCCAGCAGCTTAGTTAACACTGAAGCTTTCTTT	CASSLVNTEAFF
TRBJ2-1	TRBV3-1	-	-	TGTGCCAGCAGCCAAGAACACTGGGCTGAGCAGTTCTTC	CASSQEHWAEQFF
TRBJ2-3	TRBV6-2/TRBV6-3	-	few	TGTGCCAGCAGTTACCAGAGAGGGGGCACAGATACGCAGTATTTT	CASSYQRGGTDTQYF
TRBJ2-1	TRBV9	-	-	TGTGCCAGCAGCGTAGGGACGCCCGGCCAACGAAGCTACAATGAGCAGTTCTTC	CASSVGTPGQRSYNEQFF
TRBJ1-5	TRBV5-1	-	-	TGCGCCAGCAGCTTGGGAGGGACCTGGGGCAATCAGCCCCAGCATTTT	CASSLGGTWGNQPQHF
TRBJ2-5	TRBV20-1	TRBD1	-	TGCAGTGCTAGAAAACAGGGGGCGCTGGAAGAGACCCAGTACTTC	CSARKQGALEETQYF
TRBJ2-7	TRBV29-1	-	-	TGCAGCGCCAGGGTACCCGACTCCTACGAGCAGTACTTC	CSARVPDSYEQYF
TRBJ1-2	TRBV7-9	-	few	TGTGCCAGCAGCTTAAGTATTCCTGGAGGGGATAACTATGGCTACACCTTC	CASSLSIPGGDNYGYTF
TRBJ1-1	TRBV29-1	TRBD1	few	TGCAGCGTTAAGGGAACAGGGGGGGATTTTGAAGCTTTCTTT	CSVKGTGGDFEAFF
TRBJ1-4	TRBV20-1	-	-	TGCAGTGCTGCTAAACCATCTGGGGCGGAAAAACTGTTTTTT	CSAAKPSGAEKLFF
TRBJ2-1	TRBV6-4	TRBD2	-	TGTGCCAGCAGTGATGGGGCTAGCGGGAGCGATGAGCAGTTCTTC	CASSDGASGSDEQFF
TRBJ2-1	TRBV24-1	-	-	TGTGCCACCTGGAAGGGGGTAACCTACAATGAGCAGTTCTTC	CATWKGVTYNEQFF